Listed below are T cell receptor beta chains from one sample, sequenced in a study of PD-L1 blockade in urothelial cancer. TCRdb's copy holds only in-frame clones and misses some; the assay was immunoSEQ multiplex PCR. Altogether tens of thousands of clones are present, more than 85% being singletons, with the ten largest covering 1.5% to 2%. This sample comprised PBMCs, obtained around atezolizumab (anti-PD-L1) treatment. The receptors here all came from a middle-aged man with urothelial cancer. CDR3s include the opening cysteine and the closing phenylalanine or tryptophan. A D gene is named only where the DNA matches it firmly. Only some rows state a clone size, as once, few, many or a class for expanded clones.

CDR3 protein: CASSIWGQPYEQYF
CDR3 DNA: TGTGCCAGTAGTATATGGGGACAGCCCTACGAGCAGTACTTC
clone size: .
J gene: TRBJ2-7
D gene: TRBD1
V gene: TRBV19

CDR3 protein: CSVDRGDTGELFF
CDR3 DNA: TGCAGCGTTGACCGGGGGGACACCGGGGAGCTGTTTTTT
clone size: .
J gene: TRBJ2-2
D gene: TRBD2
V gene: TRBV29-1

CDR3 protein: CASSTTRSGTREQYF
CDR3 DNA: TGTGCCAGCTCCACCACCCGCAGCGGGACTAGGGAGCAGTACTTC
clone size: .
J gene: TRBJ2-7
D gene: TRBD2
V gene: TRBV18

CDR3 protein: CASSLYGAPNYEQYF
CDR3 DNA: TGTGCCAGCAGTTTATATGGAGCCCCTAACTACGAGCAGTACTTC
clone size: .
J gene: TRBJ2-7
D gene: .
V gene: TRBV27

CDR3 protein: CASSVGLGTSYEQYF
CDR3 DNA: TGTGCCAGCAGCGTAGGTTTAGGGACATCCTACGAGCAGTACTTC
clone size: .
J gene: TRBJ2-7
D gene: .
V gene: TRBV9

CDR3 protein: CASSLTPSVTEQFF
CDR3 DNA: TGTGCCAGCAGCTTAACGCCTAGCGTTACTGAGCAGTTCTTC
clone size: .
J gene: TRBJ2-1
D gene: .
V gene: TRBV7-3

CDR3 protein: CAISERAGVGEKLFF
CDR3 DNA: TGTGCCATCAGTGAGCGGGCAGGGGTAGGCGAAAAACTGTTTTTT
clone size: .
J gene: TRBJ1-4
D gene: .
V gene: TRBV10-3

CDR3 protein: CASEDRGTDTQYF
CDR3 DNA: TGTGCCAGCGAGGACAGGGGGACAGATACGCAGTATTTT
clone size: .
J gene: TRBJ2-3
D gene: TRBD1
V gene: TRBV6-5

CDR3 protein: CAWSALRGYGSGNTIYF
CDR3 DNA: TGTGCCTGGAGCGCTCTAAGGGGTTATGGCTCTGGAAACACCATATATTTT
clone size: .
J gene: TRBJ1-3
D gene: .
V gene: TRBV30

CDR3 protein: CASSYEAGVPDTQYF
CDR3 DNA: TGTGCCAGCAGTTACGAGGCGGGAGTGCCAGATACGCAGTATTTT
clone size: .
J gene: TRBJ2-3
D gene: TRBD2
V gene: TRBV6-5

CDR3 protein: CATSSPGEVSSYEQYF
CDR3 DNA: TGTGCCACCAGCAGTCCAGGGGAAGTCAGCTCCTACGAGCAGTACTTC
clone size: .
J gene: TRBJ2-7
D gene: .
V gene: TRBV15

CDR3 protein: CASSSYRLAAPSGANVLTF
CDR3 DNA: TGTGCCAGCAGCTCCTACCGACTAGCCGCCCCCTCTGGGGCCAACGTCCTGACTTTC
clone size: .
J gene: TRBJ2-6
D gene: TRBD2
V gene: TRBV5-6

CDR3 protein: CASSPGQGAPNEQFF
CDR3 DNA: TGCGCCAGCAGCCCGGGACAGGGTGCCCCCAATGAGCAGTTCTTC
clone size: .
J gene: TRBJ2-1
D gene: TRBD1
V gene: TRBV5-1

CDR3 protein: CASSPKWGLGRHKQFF
CDR3 DNA: TGTGCCAGCAGTCCTAAGTGGGGACTAGGCAGACATAAGCAGTTCTTC
clone size: .
J gene: TRBJ2-1
D gene: TRBD2
V gene: TRBV2

CDR3 protein: CATSRGGRYDEQFF
CDR3 DNA: TGTGCCACCAGCAGGGGGGGGAGATACGATGAGCAGTTCTTC
clone size: .
J gene: TRBJ2-1
D gene: TRBD2
V gene: TRBV15

CDR3 protein: CASKGLGYNEQFF
CDR3 DNA: TGTGCCAGCAAGGGACTAGGCTACAATGAGCAGTTCTTC
clone size: once
J gene: TRBJ2-1
D gene: TRBD2
V gene: TRBV6-5

CDR3 protein: CASSPIAGGTGELFF
CDR3 DNA: TGTGCCAGCAGCCCTATTGCGGGGGGCACCGGGGAGCTGTTTTTT
clone size: .
J gene: TRBJ2-2
D gene: TRBD2
V gene: TRBV14

CDR3 protein: CASSHETSGVGGGELFF
CDR3 DNA: TGCGCCAGCAGCCACGAAACTAGCGGGGTTGGAGGCGGGGAGCTGTTTTTT
clone size: .
J gene: TRBJ2-2
D gene: TRBD2
V gene: TRBV4-3

CDR3 protein: CASSESGGGQPQHF
CDR3 DNA: TGCGCCAGCAGTGAGTCAGGGGGCGGGCAGCCCCAGCATTTT
clone size: .
J gene: TRBJ1-5
D gene: TRBD1
V gene: TRBV10-2

CDR3 protein: CASPTRDRTNTGELFF
CDR3 DNA: TGTGCCAGCCCCACCCGGGACAGGACGAACACCGGGGAGCTGTTTTTT
clone size: .
J gene: TRBJ2-2
D gene: TRBD1
V gene: TRBV5-8

CDR3 protein: CASSRKGQITGELFF
CDR3 DNA: TGTGCCAGCAGCCGTAAGGGACAGATCACCGGGGAGCTGTTTTTT
clone size: .
J gene: TRBJ2-2
D gene: TRBD1
V gene: TRBV5-6

CDR3 protein: CASRPQGYYGYTF
CDR3 DNA: TGTGCCAGCAGACCACAGGGTTACTATGGCTACACCTTC
clone size: .
J gene: TRBJ1-2
D gene: .
V gene: TRBV28

CDR3 protein: CASSTSGGRIPDTQYF
CDR3 DNA: TGTGCCAGCAGCACCTCCGGGGGGCGCATTCCAGATACGCAGTATTTT
clone size: .
J gene: TRBJ2-3
D gene: .
V gene: TRBV7-3

CDR3 protein: CASSADTGTSSYEQYF
CDR3 DNA: TGTGCCAGCAGTGCCGATACCGGGACTAGTTCCTACGAGCAGTACTTC
clone size: .
J gene: TRBJ2-7
D gene: TRBD2
V gene: TRBV6-1

CDR3 protein: CASSYSLGQNPQETQYF
CDR3 DNA: TGTGCCAGCAGCTATTCGCTAGGACAGAATCCACAAGAGACCCAGTACTTC
clone size: .
J gene: TRBJ2-5
D gene: .
V gene: TRBV9

CDR3 protein: CASATGNFQKWGQQETQYF
CDR3 DNA: TGTGCCAGCGCTACGGGAAATTTCCAAAAGTGGGGTCAGCAAGAGACCCAGTACTTC
clone size: .
J gene: TRBJ2-5
D gene: .
V gene: TRBV7-9

CDR3 protein: CSVTGPGNTIYF
CDR3 DNA: TGCAGCGTGACTGGCCCTGGAAACACCATATATTTT
clone size: .
J gene: TRBJ1-3
D gene: .
V gene: TRBV29-1

CDR3 protein: CASSLIADGYTF
CDR3 DNA: TGTGCCAGCAGCTTGATAGCTGACGGCTACACCTTC
clone size: .
J gene: TRBJ1-2
D gene: .
V gene: TRBV5-6